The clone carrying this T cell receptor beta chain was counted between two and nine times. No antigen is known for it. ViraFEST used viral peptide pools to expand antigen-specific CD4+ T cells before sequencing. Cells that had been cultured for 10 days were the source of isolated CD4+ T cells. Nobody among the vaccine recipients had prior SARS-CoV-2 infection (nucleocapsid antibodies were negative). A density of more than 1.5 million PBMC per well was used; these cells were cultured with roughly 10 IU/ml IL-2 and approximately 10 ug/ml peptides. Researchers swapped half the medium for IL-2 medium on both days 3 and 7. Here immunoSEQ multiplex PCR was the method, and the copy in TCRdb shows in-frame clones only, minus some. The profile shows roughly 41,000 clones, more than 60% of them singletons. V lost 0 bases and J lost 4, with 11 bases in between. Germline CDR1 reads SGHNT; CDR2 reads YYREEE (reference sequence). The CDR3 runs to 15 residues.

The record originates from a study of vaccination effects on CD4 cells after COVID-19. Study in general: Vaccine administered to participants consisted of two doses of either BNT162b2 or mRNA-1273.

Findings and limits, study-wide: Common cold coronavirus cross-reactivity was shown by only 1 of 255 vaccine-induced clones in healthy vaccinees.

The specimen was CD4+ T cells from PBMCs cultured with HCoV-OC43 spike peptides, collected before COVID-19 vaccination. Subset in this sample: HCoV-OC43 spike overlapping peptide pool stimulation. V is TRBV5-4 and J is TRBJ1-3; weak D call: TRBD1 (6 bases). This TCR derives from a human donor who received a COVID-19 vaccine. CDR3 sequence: CASSLDRAEGNTIYF. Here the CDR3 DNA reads TGTGCCAGCAGCTTGGACAGGGCCGAGGGAAACACCATATATTTT.